This T cell receptor (beta chain) was identified in a study of human T cells and chemical hapten exposure (dated by TCRdb to the early 2020s). General notes on the study: For sensitization, 2% DPC in acetone was applied to a roughly 2 cm by roughly 2 cm area of upper inner arm skin. Patients additionally received weekly therapeutic DPC doses to the scalp throughout the roughly 24-week study period. Patch testing was done on the upper back using Finn chambers containing 0.01% DPC, and results were scored after 6 days according to International Contact Dermatitis Research Group standards. The patient cohort, mostly female, included alopecia areata with under or over 50% scalp involvement, alopecia totalis and alopecia universalis. The libraries were sequenced as a pool, and the TCR yield per sample differed mostly because of small variations in library volumes within the pool. This study followed changes in the peripheral blood TCR repertoire in vivo during primary and secondary sensitization of alopecia patients to the hapten diphenylcyclopropenone (DPC). Blood was sampled from patients pre-sensitization (week 0) and at 2, 6 and about 24 weeks after DPC sensitization. For TCR sequencing, blood came from 25 to 35 alopecia patients at anywhere from one to four time points (pre-sensitization, 2, 6 and 24 weeks). Study-wide findings and limitations: Expanded TCRs formed significantly more large CDR3 similarity clusters than pre-sensitization or healthy control sets, consistent with antigen-driven responses. DPC sensitization did not change the number of TCRs with a frequency above 1 in 1000, and there was no evidence of changes in global repertoire structure. After repeated subsampling, changes were observed in the strength of the expansion versus patch-test correlation and in the threshold at which the correlation became significant. Because all patients had alopecia, a presumed autoimmune disease, the immune response of the patients might differ from that of healthy individuals. Patch test score correlated positively with the number of PT1 expanded TCRs, reaching significance at thresholds 8, 16 and 32 but not at 4.

The germline V gene yields MNHEY for CDR1 and SVGEGT for CDR2. At the junction V is shortened by 6 bases and J by 6 bases; bases outside the gene matches: 6. From the cysteine up to the phenylalanine, the CDR3 has a length of 15 residues. The read is trimmed to its CDR3 DNA, 45 bases read in frame from base 1. This clonotype was seen ten or more times. No cognate antigen has been identified for it. No clone much larger than this one lies a single base away; base qualities are absent. The protocol used for the library was RACE. Instrument on record: NextSeq 500. During library preparation, unique molecular identifiers were attached to individual cDNA molecules so that TCRs could be counted in a quantitative, reproducible way. For every blood RNA sample, sequencing covered both the TCR alpha and TCR beta chains. The authors' analysis ran thus. The median number of TCRs per sample was roughly 100,000, ranging from about 20,000 to 690,600. The Decombinator software suite was used to annotate V, J and CDR3 in the TCR reads. To make PS versus PT1 abundance plots, every sample was subsampled to the same number of TCRs (28,000). TCRs were defined as expanded if absent before sensitization and observed at least eight times at the 2-week time point. TCRdb cleaned the public reads at Q25 with fastp, built clones with MiXCR and kept in-frame beta chains. Rows merge per CDR3 protein into single entries with the most common DNA and genes. V and J calls and clone size were set by TCRdb, not the authors. In all, the sample holds tens of thousands of distinct CDR3 sequences, and approximately 7% of those were seen once. The ten largest make up over 1.5% of the sample.

The label giving this sample's time point can be read as: pre-sensitization, week 0. Interpreted using the paper, the treatment or condition label stands for: therapeutic diphenylcyclopropenone sensitization with weekly scalp DPC. At each patch-test visit, blood was drawn before the patch test was applied. To be eligible, patients had to be aged 18 to 70, diagnosed with alopecia and judged suitable for DPC therapy, while pregnant patients were excluded. Total RNA was extracted from unfractionated whole blood that had been collected in Tempus Blood RNA tubes. The chain is made from TRBV6-2 or TRBV6-3 and TRBJ2-3; the central 13 bases match TRBD2. This sample comprised whole blood, obtained in connection with sensitization to the hapten diphenylcyclopropenone (DPC). This TCR came from a woman in her 30s with alopecia areata. Some clones in this sample may be carry-over from other donors' samples. The CDR3 reads as follows: CASSPTSGGADTQYF. The nucleotide sequence reads TGTGCCAGCAGCCCTACTAGCGGGGGGGCCGATACGCAGTATTTT.